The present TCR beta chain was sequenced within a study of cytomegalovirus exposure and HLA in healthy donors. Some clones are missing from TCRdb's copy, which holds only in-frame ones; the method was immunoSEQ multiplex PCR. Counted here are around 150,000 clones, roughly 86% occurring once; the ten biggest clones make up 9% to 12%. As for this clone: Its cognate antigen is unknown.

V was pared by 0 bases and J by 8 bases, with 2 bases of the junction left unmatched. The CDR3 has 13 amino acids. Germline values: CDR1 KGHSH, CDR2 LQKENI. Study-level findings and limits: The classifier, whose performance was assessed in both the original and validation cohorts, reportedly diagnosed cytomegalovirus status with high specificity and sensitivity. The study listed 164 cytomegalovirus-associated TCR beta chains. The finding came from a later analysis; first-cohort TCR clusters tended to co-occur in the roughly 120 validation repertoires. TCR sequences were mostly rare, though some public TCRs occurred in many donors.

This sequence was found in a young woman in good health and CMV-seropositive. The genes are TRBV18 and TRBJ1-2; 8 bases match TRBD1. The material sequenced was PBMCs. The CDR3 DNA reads TGTGCCAGCTCACCACCGGACAGGGTCGGCTACACCTTC. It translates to CASSPPDRVGYTF.